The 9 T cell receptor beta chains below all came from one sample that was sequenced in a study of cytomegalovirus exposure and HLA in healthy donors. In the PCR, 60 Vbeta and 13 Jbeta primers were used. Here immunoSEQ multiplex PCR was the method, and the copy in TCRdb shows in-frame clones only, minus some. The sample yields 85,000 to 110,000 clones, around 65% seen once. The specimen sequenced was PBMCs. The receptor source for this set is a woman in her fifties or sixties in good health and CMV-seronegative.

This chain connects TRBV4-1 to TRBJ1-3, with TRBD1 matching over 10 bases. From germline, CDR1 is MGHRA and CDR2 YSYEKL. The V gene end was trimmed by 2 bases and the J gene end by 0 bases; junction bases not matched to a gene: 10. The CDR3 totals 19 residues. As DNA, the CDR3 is TGCGCCAGCAGCCAATCCAGGTCCGGGACAGGGGCCTCTGGAAACACCATATATTTT. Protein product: CASSQSRSGTGASGNTIYF.

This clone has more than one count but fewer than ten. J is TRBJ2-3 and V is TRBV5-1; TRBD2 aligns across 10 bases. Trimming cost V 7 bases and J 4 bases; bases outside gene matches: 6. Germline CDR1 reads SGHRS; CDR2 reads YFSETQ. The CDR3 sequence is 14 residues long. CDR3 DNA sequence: TGCGCCAGCGTAAGAACTAGCGGGGCAGATACGCAGTATTTT. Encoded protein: CASVRTSGADTQYF. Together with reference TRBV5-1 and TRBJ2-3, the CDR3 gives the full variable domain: KAGVTQTPRYLIKTRGQQVTLSCSPISGHRSVSWYQQTPGQGLQFLFEYFSETQRNKGNFPGRFSGRQFSNSRSEMNVSTLELGDSALYLCASVRTSGADTQYFGPGTRLTVL.

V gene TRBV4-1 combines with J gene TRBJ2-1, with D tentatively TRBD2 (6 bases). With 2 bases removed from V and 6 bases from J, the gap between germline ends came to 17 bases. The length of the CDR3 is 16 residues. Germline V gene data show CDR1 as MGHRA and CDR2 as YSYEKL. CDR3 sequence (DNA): TGCGCCAGCAGCCAAACCGGGACTCGGCCTGCCAATGAGCAGTTCTTC. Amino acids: CASSQTGTRPANEQFF.

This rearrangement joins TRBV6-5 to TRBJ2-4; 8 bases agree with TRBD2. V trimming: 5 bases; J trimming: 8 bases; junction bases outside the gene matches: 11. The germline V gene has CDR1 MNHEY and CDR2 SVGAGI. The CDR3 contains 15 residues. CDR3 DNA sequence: TGTGCCAGCAGTCACGCGGTTAGCGGGAATGACATTCAGTACTTC. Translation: CASSHAVSGNDIQYF.

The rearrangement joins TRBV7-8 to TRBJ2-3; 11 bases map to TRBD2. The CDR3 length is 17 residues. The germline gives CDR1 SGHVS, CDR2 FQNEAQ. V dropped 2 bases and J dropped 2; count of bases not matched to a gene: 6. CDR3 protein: CASSLWGLAENTDTQYF. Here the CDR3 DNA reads TGTGCCAGCAGCTTATGGGGACTAGCGGAAAACACAGATACGCAGTATTTT.

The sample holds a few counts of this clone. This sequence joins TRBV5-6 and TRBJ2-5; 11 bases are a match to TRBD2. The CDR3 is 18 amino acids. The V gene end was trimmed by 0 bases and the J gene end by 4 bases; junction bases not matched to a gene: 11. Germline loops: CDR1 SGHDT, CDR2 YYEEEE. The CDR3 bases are TGTGCCAGCAGCTTGGCCTTGGTAGCGGGAGGGCCGGGAGAGACCCAGTACTTC. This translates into CASSLALVAGGPGETQYF.

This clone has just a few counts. Here the CDR3 reads CASSRGSGRNRGYNEQFF. In nucleotides, the CDR3 is TGTGCCAGCAGCCGAGGAAGCGGGAGAAATAGGGGGTACAATGAGCAGTTCTTC. The chain carries TRBV5-4 and TRBJ2-1; 8 positions match TRBD2. V was clipped by 4 bases and J by 4 bases; unmatched bases: 16. This CDR3 is 18 amino acids long. Germline V gives CDR1 SGHNT, CDR2 YYREEE (reference sequence).

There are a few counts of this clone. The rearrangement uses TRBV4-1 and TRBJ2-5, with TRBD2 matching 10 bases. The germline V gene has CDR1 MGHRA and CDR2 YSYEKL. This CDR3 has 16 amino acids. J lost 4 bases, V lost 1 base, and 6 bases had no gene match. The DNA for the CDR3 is TGCGCCAGCAGCCAAGCATTAGCGGGGGGAGGAGAGACCCAGTACTTC. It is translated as CASSQALAGGGETQYF.

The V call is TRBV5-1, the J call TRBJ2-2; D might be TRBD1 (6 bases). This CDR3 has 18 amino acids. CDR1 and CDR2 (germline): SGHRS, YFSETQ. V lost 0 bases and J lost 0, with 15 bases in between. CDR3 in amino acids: CASSLGNTGIANTGELFF. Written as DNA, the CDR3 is TGCGCCAGCAGCTTGGGGAACACAGGGATCGCGAACACCGGGGAGCTGTTTTTT.